The T cell receptor beta chain under discussion was sequenced for a study of response to subunit inactivated influenza vaccine. Study-level points and caveats: Seasonal influenza vaccination, on each occasion, was suggested by the authors to recruit few new T cells.

There are many counts of this clonotype. Antigen: not known. MiXCR, run by TCRdb on the RT-PCR reads, gives a single entry per CDR3 protein. The sample holds hundreds of thousands of distinct CDR3 sequences; approximately 14% are singletons and the top ten take 6.5% to 8.5%. The input for sequencing was PBMCs from blood, taken 14 to 15 days before vaccination. This receptor was obtained from a middle-aged man who received an inactivated influenza vaccine.

CDR3 in amino acids: CASSTGTGTYEQYF. In DNA form, the CDR3 reads TGCGCCAGCAGCACCGGGACAGGCACCTACGAGCAGTACTTC. The rearrangement links TRBV5-1 to TRBJ2-7, with 8 bases lining up with TRBD1. The CDR3 loop spans 14 amino acids. Looked up from germline, CDR1 is SGHRS and CDR2 is YFSETQ. V gave up 4 bases and J gave up 2 bases; unmatched junction bases: 5. Full variable domain (outside the CDR3, taken from reference TRBV5-1 and TRBJ2-7): KAGVTQTPRYLIKTRGQQVTLSCSPISGHRSVSWYQQTPGQGLQFLFEYFSETQRNKGNFPGRFSGRQFSNSRSEMNVSTLELGDSALYLCASSTGTGTYEQYFGPGTRLTVT.